The sequence of this T cell receptor beta chain was determined in a study of neurological immune-mediated disorders. The cDNA was synthesized by means of template-switch 5'RACE, which was carried out with 10-nucleotide random UMIs. MiXCR, run by TCRdb on the 5' RACE reads, gives a single entry per CDR3 protein. Of 77,000 or so distinct CDR3 sequences in the sample, around 9.9% were seen once. Whole-study findings and limits: No expanded-clone CDR3 amino acid sequence recurred across subjects, suggesting private TCR-beta repertoires.

The V end lost 0 bases, the J end lost 4 bases, and 10 bases lay between the germline ends. The CDR3 totals 15 residues. Germline V CDR1 and CDR2: MNHNS, SASEGT. Serving as healthy controls were blood bank volunteers based in Maryland, USA. This clonotype was picked up many times. Its antigen is undetermined. The TCR comes from a man aged 45 to 65 in good health. Source material: PBMCs. The chain uses TRBV6-1 and TRBJ1-5; the D gene is possibly TRBD1 (5 bases). CDR3 bases: TGTGCCAGCAGTGAAGCCCGGGGCGCGAATCAGCCCCAGCATTTT. This codes for CASSEARGANQPQHF.